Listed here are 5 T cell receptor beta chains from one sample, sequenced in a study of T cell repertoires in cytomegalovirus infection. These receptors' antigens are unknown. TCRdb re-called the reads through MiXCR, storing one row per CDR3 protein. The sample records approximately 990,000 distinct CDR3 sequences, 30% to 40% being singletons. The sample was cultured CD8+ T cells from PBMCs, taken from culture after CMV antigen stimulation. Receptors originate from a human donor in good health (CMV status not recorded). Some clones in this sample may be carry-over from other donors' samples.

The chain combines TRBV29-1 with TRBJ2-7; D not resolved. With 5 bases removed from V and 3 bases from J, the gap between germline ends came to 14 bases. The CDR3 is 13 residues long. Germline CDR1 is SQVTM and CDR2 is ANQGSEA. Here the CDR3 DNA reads TGCAGCGTTCTTCCTGACGATTACTACGAGCAGTACTTC. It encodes CSVLPDDYYEQYF.

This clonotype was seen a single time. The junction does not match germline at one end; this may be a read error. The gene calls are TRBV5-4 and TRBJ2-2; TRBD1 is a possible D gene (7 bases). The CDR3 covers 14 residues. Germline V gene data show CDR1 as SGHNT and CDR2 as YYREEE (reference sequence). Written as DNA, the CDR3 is TGTGCCGAGGGAGGACAGGACAACACCGGGGAGCTGCTTTTT. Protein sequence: CAEGGQDNTGELLF.

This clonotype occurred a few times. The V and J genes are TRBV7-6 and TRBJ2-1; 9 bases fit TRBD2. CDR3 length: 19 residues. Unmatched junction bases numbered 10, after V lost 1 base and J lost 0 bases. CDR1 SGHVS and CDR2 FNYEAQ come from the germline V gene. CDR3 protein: CASSLGPAGGKSSYNEQFF. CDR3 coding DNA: TGTGCCAGCAGCTTAGGTCCAGCGGGGGGAAAGAGCTCCTACAATGAGCAGTTCTTC.

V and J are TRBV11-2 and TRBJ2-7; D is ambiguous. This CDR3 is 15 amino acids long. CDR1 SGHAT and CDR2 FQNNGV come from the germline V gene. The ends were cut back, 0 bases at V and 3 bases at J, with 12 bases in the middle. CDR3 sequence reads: CASSLEWGSRYEQYF. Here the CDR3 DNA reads TGTGCCAGCAGCTTAGAGTGGGGATCTCGCTACGAGCAGTACTTC. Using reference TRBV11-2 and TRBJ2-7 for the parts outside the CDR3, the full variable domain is EAGVAQSPRYKIIEKRQSVAFWCNPISGHATLYWYQQILGQGPKLLIQFQNNGVVDDSQLPKDRFSAERLKGVDSTLKIQPAKLEDSAVYLCASSLEWGSRYEQYFGPGTRLTVT.

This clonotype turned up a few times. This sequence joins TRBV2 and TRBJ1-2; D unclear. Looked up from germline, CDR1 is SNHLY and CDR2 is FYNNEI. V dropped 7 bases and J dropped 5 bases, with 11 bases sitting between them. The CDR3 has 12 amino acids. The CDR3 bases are TGTGCCAGCAATAGAGGCGAGTATGGCTACACCTTC. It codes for CASNRGEYGYTF.